Shown below are 27 T cell receptor beta chains from a single sample sequenced in a study of blood T cells in healthy people across ages. Together with a sample-barcoded 5' primer, a J-beta primer mix was included in a second PCR lasting about 6 to 11 cycles. Via MiXCR, TCRdb re-called the 5' RACE reads, giving one row per CDR3 protein. The sample includes roughly 900,000 distinct CDR3 sequences, about 44% seen only once; the top ten take over 10%. The material sequenced was blood. The receptors were sampled from a man between 25 and 39 years old in good health.

The chain combines TRBV20-1 with TRBJ2-7, with 9 bases aligning to TRBD2. The DNA end is a closer match to TRBJ2-5, so the J assignment may be wrong. The CDR3 runs 12 residues. The germline V gene has CDR1 DFQATT and CDR2 SNEGSKA (reference sequence). CDR3 in amino acids: CSAWTSEETQYF. The DNA of the CDR3 is TGCAGTGCTTGGACTAGCGAGGAGACCCAGTACTTC.

This clonotype was counted only a few times. The rearrangement uses TRBV29-1 and TRBJ2-4; D gene ambiguous. The end of the DNA aligns better with TRBJ2-7, so the J call may be wrong. Germline V gene data show CDR1 as SQVTM and CDR2 as ANQGSEA. This CDR3 spans 13 amino acids. CDR3: CSVVWVGSYEQYF. CDR3 sequence (DNA): TGCAGCGTTGTATGGGTAGGGTCCTACGAGCAGTACTTC.

This clonotype was detected ten times or more. V is TRBV5-1 and J is TRBJ2-3; 7 positions agree with TRBD1. Germline V gives CDR1 SGHRS, CDR2 YFSETQ. The J segment lost 1 base and the V segment lost 4 bases, leaving 0 bases of the junction unmatched. CDR3 length equals 13 residues. The chain's CDR3 is CASSGQGTDTQYF. The DNA for the CDR3 is TGCGCCAGCAGCGGACAGGGCACAGATACGCAGTATTTT.

In its sample, this clonotype was seen once. This chain connects TRBV27 to TRBJ1-2; weak D call: TRBD1 (6 bases). CDR1 is MNHEY and CDR2 is SMNVEV in the germline V gene (reference sequence). The CDR3 consists of 16 residues. V dropped 0 bases and J dropped 4 bases, with 15 bases sitting between them. The CDR3 sequence is CASSLSRGGRSYGYTF. The CDR3 DNA sequence: TGTGCCAGCAGTTTATCGAGGGGGGGCCGCAGCTATGGCTACACCTTC.

V usage is TRBV29-1 and J usage is TRBJ1-1, with D unclear. V gave up 6 bases and J gave up 0 bases, with 11 bases separating them. The germline V gene has CDR1 SQVTM and CDR2 ANQGSEA. CDR3 length equals 13 residues. In DNA, the CDR3 is TGCAGCGTGAATGGACGGTTGAACACTGAAGCTTTCTTT. Translation gives CSVNGRLNTEAFF.

The gene calls are TRBV6-1 and TRBJ2-5; D gene ambiguous. Germline V gives CDR1 MNHNS, CDR2 SASEGT. V dropped 10 bases and J dropped 5 bases, with 17 bases sitting between them. The CDR3 is 13 residues long. The CDR3 sequence: CATNDLVTETQYF. For the CDR3, the DNA is TGTGCCACCAATGACCTGGTAACGGAGACCCAGTACTTC.

This clonotype was seen once. V and J are TRBV6-1 and TRBJ1-1, with unresolved D. Germline V gives CDR1 MNHNS, CDR2 SASEGT. Between the trimmed V and J ends, which lost 5 bases and 3 bases, there was a span of 10 bases. The CDR3 totals 13 residues. The CDR3 protein is CASSTDRDTEAFF. In DNA form, the CDR3 reads TGTGCCAGCAGTACCGACCGCGACACTGAAGCTTTCTTT.

The chain couples TRBV20-1 to TRBJ2-1, with D possibly being TRBD2 (6 bases). The length of the CDR3 is 9 residues. The V gene's germline CDR1 is DFQATT and CDR2 SNEGSKA (reference sequence). In DNA, the CDR3 is TGCAGCACGGGGGATGAGCAGTTCTTC. The encoded protein is CSTGDEQFF.

This clonotype turned up a few times. It is unclear where the CDR3 begins or ends on the DNA, so no DNA is shown, and the CDR3 is as TCRdb lists it. The chain joins TRBV7-3 to TRBJ2-3; the listed D gene, TRBD1, was not tested against the DNA. Germline CDR1 reads SGHTA; CDR2 reads FQGTGA. The length of the CDR3 is 16 amino acids, counting both ends. The chain's CDR3 is CASSSTLGGGTDTQYF.

J is TRBJ2-5 and V is TRBV11-2; 12 bases match TRBD2. Losses at the gene ends were 1 base for V and 11 bases for J; bases not matched to a gene: 14. The CDR3 runs to 17 residues. The germline V gene encodes CDR1 SGHAT and CDR2 FQNNGV. The CDR3 nucleotides are TGTGCCAGCAGCTTAGGTTGGGCTAGCGGGGGGGCGGAGGAGCAGTACTTC. Protein sequence: CASSLGWASGGAEEQYF.

This clonotype turned up a few times. V usage is TRBV7-2 and J usage is TRBJ1-2, with 7 bases matching TRBD1. The V gene end was trimmed by 0 bases and the J gene end by 7 bases; junction bases not matched to a gene: 8. Germline V gene lookup returns CDR1 SGHTA and CDR2 FQGNSA. CDR3 size: 15 residues. CDR3 nucleotide sequence: TGTGCCAGCAGCTTAGCGTCGCAGGGGGTTTCTGGCTACACCTTC. This codes for CASSLASQGVSGYTF.

The rearrangement uses TRBV28 and TRBJ2-7, with TRBD1 as a possible D gene (5 bases). V lost 2 bases and J lost 5, with 16 bases in between. Germline CDR1 is MDHEN and CDR2 is SYDVKM. This CDR3 spans 15 amino acids. The CDR3 spells CASSLVSQGRDEQYF. CDR3 nucleotide sequence: TGTGCCAGCAGTTTAGTTAGTCAGGGCCGGGACGAGCAGTACTTC.

This clonotype showed up just a few times. The chain carries TRBV6-5 and TRBJ2-4; TRBD1 matches at 8 bases. Trimming cost V 9 bases and J 13 bases; bases outside gene matches: 8. The CDR3 is 11 amino acids. The V gene's germline CDR1 is MNHEY and CDR2 SVGAGI. The CDR3 reads CASTFGTGQYF. Written as DNA, the CDR3 is TGTGCCAGTACATTCGGGACAGGACAGTACTTC.

Only one count was recorded for this clonotype. Relative to the germline gene, one junction end is altered; a read error may explain this. The chain is built from TRBV10-3 and TRBJ2-7; D may be TRBD1 or TRBD2 (5 bases each). The CDR3 runs to 15 residues. Germline V gives CDR1 ENHRY, CDR2 SYGVKD. CDR3 sequence reads: CAISEATADSDEQYF. CDR3 in DNA: TGTGCCATCAGTGAGGCGACAGCGGACTCCGACGAGCAGTACTTC.

V is TRBV7-8 and J is TRBJ1-1; D not resolved. Trimming pared 4 bases from V and 1 base from J, leaving 10 bases between. Germline CDR1 and CDR2: SGHVS and FQNEAQ. The CDR3 covers 14 residues. The DNA of the CDR3 is TGTGCCAGCAGCTCCCGGATGAAGAACACTGAAGCTTTCTTT. As protein: CASSSRMKNTEAFF.

The V and J genes are TRBV11-2 and TRBJ2-3; TRBD1 is a possible D gene (6 bases). Trimming cost V 3 bases and J 2 bases, with 15 bases left between them. Germline V gene data show CDR1 as SGHAT and CDR2 as FQNNGV. This CDR3 has 16 amino acids. The chain's CDR3 is CASSLGANPYTDTQYF. The CDR3 DNA reads TGTGCCAGCAGCTTGGGGGCTAACCCTTACACAGATACGCAGTATTTT.

This chain connects TRBV9 to TRBJ2-7, with 7 bases that match TRBD1. After removal of 1 base from V and 5 bases from J, the junction contained 6 bases not matched to a gene. In germline, CDR1 is SGDLS, CDR2 YYNGEE. CDR3 size: 14 residues. The CDR3 region has the DNA TGTGCCAGCAGCGTACTCGGGACAGTCGACGAGCAGTACTTC. This translates into CASSVLGTVDEQYF.

The rearrangement joins TRBV6-6 to TRBJ1-5; the match to TRBD1 covers 12 bases. The V and J ends lost 6 bases and 7 bases, in that order; junction bases with no gene match: 13. Germline V gives CDR1 MNHNY, CDR2 SVGAGI (reference sequence). The CDR3 totals 17 residues. The CDR3 spells CASRPYSGTGGLQPQHF. The CDR3 nucleotides read TGTGCCAGCAGGCCCTACTCGGGGACAGGGGGCTTGCAGCCCCAGCATTTT.

The chain uses TRBV5-1 and TRBJ1-1, with TRBD1 as a possible D gene (5 bases). The length of the CDR3 is 11 residues. Trimming cost V 3 bases and J 7 bases, with 7 bases left between them. Looked up from germline, CDR1 is SGHRS and CDR2 is YFSETQ. This chain's CDR3 is CASSSQVEAFF. In nucleotides, the CDR3 is TGCGCCAGCAGCTCACAGGTTGAAGCTTTCTTT.

The chain carries TRBV7-9 and TRBJ2-3; TRBD2 matches 7 bases. V shed 10 bases and J 1 base; nucleotides not matched to a gene: 5. Germline V lookup: CDR1 SEHNR, CDR2 FQNEAQ (reference sequence). The CDR3 runs to 13 residues. The CDR3 DNA sequence: TGTGCCACCTCAACTAGCGGCACAGATACGCAGTATTTT. Its protein is CATSTSGTDTQYF. The variable domain in full, with the rest retrieved from reference TRBV7-9 and TRBJ2-3, is DTGVSQNPRHKITKRGQNVTFRCDPISEHNRLYWYRQTLGQGPEFLTYFQNEAQLEKSRLLSDRFSAERPKGSFSTLEIQRTEQGDSAMYLCATSTSGTDTQYFGPGTRLTVL.

This clonotype showed up just a few times. This chain links TRBV12-3 or TRBV12-4 with TRBJ1-2; TRBD1 matches at 8 bases. This CDR3 has 17 amino acids. With 0 bases clipped from V and 3 bases from J, the junction kept 9 bases outside the gene matches. In nucleotides, the CDR3 is TGTGCCAGCAGTTTAGCGAGGAGACAGGGGCTGGACTATGGCTACACCTTC. It encodes CASSLARRQGLDYGYTF.

The chain uses TRBV24-1 and TRBJ1-5; TRBD1 is a possible D gene (5 bases). V was cut by 3 bases and J by 4 bases, with 12 bases left in between. This CDR3 has 15 amino acids. From germline, CDR1 is KGHDR and CDR2 SFDVKD. CDR3 bases: TGTGCCACCAGTGATACGGGGGTTGGGAATCAGCCCCAGCATTTT. Translated, it gives CATSDTGVGNQPQHF.

This clonotype was picked up many times. The chain is built from TRBV27 and TRBJ2-2; D is perhaps TRBD1 or TRBD2 (5 bases each). CDR3 length: 15 residues. Looked up from germline, CDR1 is MNHEY and CDR2 is SMNVEV (reference sequence). V was clipped by 2 bases and J by 4 bases, with 11 bases between them. CDR3 region: CASSLLPGTTGELFF. CDR3 coding DNA: TGTGCCAGCAGTTTACTCCCAGGGACCACCGGGGAGCTGTTTTTT.

This sequence joins TRBV7-2 and TRBJ2-7; 7 bases are a match to TRBD2. CDR3 length: 14 residues. CDR1 is SGHTA and CDR2 is FQGNSA in the germline V gene. Trimming at V came to 5 bases and at J to 1 base, leaving 5 bases not matched to a gene. This CDR3 is CASSARLASYEQYF. CDR3 nucleotide sequence: TGTGCCAGCAGCGCCCGACTAGCATCCTACGAGCAGTACTTC.

This chain joins TRBV3-1 and TRBJ2-2, with D possibly matching TRBD1 (6 bases). CDR3 size: 16 residues. From germline, CDR1 is LGHDT and CDR2 YNNKEL (reference sequence). Trimming stripped 2 bases from V and 1 base from J, with 11 bases between. The CDR3 DNA follows: TGTGCCAGCAGCCAAACCACAGGGCTGAACACCGGGGAGCTGTTTTTT. It codes for CASSQTTGLNTGELFF.

Only a few counts were recorded for this clonotype. CDR3: CASGLSGASTDTQYF. In nucleotides, the CDR3 is TGTGCCAGCGGACTAAGCGGGGCCAGCACAGATACGCAGTATTTT. The chain is built from TRBV12-3 or TRBV12-4 and TRBJ2-3; 7 nucleotides match TRBD2. V trimming: 8 bases; J trimming: 0 bases; junction bases outside the gene matches: 8. This CDR3 has 15 amino acids.

There are a few counts of this clonotype. The rearrangement joins TRBV5-1 to TRBJ2-1; a possible D gene is TRBD1 (5 bases). The germline gives CDR1 SGHRS, CDR2 YFSETQ. The CDR3 loop spans 13 amino acids. Trimming cost V 4 bases and J 5 bases, with 10 bases left between them. The CDR3 loop reads CASSPKGDNEQFF. The DNA of the CDR3 is TGCGCCAGCAGCCCTAAAGGGGACAATGAGCAGTTCTTC.